This paragraph covers one T cell receptor beta chain sequence. Germline CDR1 GTSNPN, CDR2 SVGIG (reference sequence). The ends lost 0 bases at V and 3 bases at J; junction bases unmatched: 7. The CDR3 is made up of 15 amino acids. This sample is part of a study of neoadjuvant anti-PD-1 for oral cavity cancer. Assay used: immunoSEQ multiplex PCR; TCRdb lists only in-frame clones, some missing. This repertoire shows 7,000 to 9,000 clones, 50% to 60% found once; its top ten account for around 6.4%. This sample comprised tumor tissue, obtained before nivolumab (anti-PD-1) treatment. The clonotype comes from a person aged 35 to 85 with oral cavity squamous cell carcinoma. The V and J genes are TRBV30 and TRBJ1-2; TRBD1 matches 7 bases. The CDR3 reads CAWSVSGTDDYGYTF. CDR3 in DNA: TGTGCCTGGAGTGTAAGTGGGACAGACGACTATGGCTACACCTTC.